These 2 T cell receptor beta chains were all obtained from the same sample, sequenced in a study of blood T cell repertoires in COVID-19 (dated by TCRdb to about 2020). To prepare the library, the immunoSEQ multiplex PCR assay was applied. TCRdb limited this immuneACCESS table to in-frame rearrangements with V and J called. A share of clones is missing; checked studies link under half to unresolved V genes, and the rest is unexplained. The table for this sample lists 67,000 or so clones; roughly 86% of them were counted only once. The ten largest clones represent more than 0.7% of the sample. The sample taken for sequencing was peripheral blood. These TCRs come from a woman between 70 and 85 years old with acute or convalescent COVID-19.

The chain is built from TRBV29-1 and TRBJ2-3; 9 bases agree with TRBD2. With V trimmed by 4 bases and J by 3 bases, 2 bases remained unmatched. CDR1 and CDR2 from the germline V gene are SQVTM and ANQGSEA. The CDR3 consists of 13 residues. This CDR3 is CSVAAGGTDTQYF. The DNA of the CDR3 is TGCAGCGTTGCAGCGGGAGGAACAGATACGCAGTATTTT.

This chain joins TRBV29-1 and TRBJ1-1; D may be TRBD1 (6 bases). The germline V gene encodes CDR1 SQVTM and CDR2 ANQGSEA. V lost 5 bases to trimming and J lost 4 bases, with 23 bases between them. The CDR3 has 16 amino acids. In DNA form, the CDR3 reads TGCAGCGTTCCCTCGGCAGGGGCTACATCTGGCACTGAAGCTTTCTTT. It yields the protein CSVPSAGATSGTEAFF.